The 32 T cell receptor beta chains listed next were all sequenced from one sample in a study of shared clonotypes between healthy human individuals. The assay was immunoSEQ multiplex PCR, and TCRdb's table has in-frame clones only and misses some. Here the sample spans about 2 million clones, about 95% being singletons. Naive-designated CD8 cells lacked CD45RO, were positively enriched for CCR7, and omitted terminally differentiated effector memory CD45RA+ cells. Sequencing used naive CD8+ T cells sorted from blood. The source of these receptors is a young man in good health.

CDR3: CASALVDYEQYF. DNA for the CDR3: TGTGCCAGCGCCCTAGTGGACTACGAGCAGTACTTC. V is TRBV28 and J is TRBJ2-7, with D unclear. Trimming left V 8 bases short and J 3 bases short, with 11 bases between. CDR3 length: 12 residues. CDR1 and CDR2 (germline): MDHEN, SYDVKM.

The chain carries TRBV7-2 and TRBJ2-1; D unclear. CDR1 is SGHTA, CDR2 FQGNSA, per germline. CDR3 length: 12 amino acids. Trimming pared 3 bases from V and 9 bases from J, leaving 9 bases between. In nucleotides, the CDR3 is TGTGCCAGCAGCTTTCTCCAGCCTGAGCAGTTCTTC. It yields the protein CASSFLQPEQFF.

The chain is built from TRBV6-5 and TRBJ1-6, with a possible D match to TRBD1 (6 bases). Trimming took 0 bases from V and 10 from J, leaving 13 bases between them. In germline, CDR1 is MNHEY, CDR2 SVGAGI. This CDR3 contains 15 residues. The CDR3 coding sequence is TGTGCCAGCAGTTACTCGACAGGAGGGAGGTCACCCCTCCACTTT. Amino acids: CASSYSTGGRSPLHF.

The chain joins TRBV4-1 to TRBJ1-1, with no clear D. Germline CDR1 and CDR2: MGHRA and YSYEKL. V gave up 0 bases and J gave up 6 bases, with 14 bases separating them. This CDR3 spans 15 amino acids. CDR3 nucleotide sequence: TGCGCCAGCAGCCAAGAGGTAATCTCCGACCCTGAAGCTTTCTTT. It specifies CASSQEVISDPEAFF.

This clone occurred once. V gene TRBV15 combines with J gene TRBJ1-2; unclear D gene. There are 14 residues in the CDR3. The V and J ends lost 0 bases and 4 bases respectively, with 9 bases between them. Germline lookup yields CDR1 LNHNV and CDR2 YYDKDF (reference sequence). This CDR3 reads CATSRDTGSYGYTF. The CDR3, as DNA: TGTGCCACCAGCAGAGATACGGGAAGCTATGGCTACACCTTC.

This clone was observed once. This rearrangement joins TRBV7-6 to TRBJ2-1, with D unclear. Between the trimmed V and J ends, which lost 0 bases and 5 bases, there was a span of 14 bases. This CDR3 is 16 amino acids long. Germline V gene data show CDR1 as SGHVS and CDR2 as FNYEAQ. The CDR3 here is CASSLASLTPNNEQFF. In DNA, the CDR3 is TGTGCCAGCAGCTTAGCTAGCCTTACTCCTAACAATGAGCAGTTCTTC.

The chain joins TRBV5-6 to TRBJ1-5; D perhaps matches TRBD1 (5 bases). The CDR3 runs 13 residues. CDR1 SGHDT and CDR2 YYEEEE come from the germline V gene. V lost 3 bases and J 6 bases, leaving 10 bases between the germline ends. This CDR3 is CASSYGAFQPQHF. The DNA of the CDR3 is TGTGCCAGCAGCTACGGGGCATTTCAGCCCCAGCATTTT.

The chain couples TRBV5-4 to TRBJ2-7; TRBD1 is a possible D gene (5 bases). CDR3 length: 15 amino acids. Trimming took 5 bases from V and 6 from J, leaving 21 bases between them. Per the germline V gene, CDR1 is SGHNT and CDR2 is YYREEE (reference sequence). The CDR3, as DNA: TGTGCCAGCAGGGCAACAGGCGCCTACGATGTCGAGCAGTACTTC. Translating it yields CASRATGAYDVEQYF.

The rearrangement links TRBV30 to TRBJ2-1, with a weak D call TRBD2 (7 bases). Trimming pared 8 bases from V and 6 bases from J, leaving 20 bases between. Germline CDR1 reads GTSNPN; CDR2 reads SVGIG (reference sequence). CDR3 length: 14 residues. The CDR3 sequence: CAGEGEGMINEQFF. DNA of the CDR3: TGTGCCGGCGAGGGGGAGGGCATGATCAATGAGCAGTTCTTC.

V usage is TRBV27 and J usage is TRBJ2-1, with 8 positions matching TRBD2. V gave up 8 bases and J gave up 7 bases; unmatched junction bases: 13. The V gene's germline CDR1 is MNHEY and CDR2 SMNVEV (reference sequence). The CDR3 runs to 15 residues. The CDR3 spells CASSPGAGGTNEQFF. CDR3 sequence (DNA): TGTGCCAGCTCGCCTGGGGCGGGAGGAACAAATGAGCAGTTCTTC.

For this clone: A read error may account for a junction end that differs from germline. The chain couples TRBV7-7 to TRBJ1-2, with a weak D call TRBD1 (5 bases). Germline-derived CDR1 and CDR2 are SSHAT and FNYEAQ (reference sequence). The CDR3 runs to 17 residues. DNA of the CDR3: TGTGCTAGCAGCCCTCTGGGGGTGGAAATCGGAAGCTATGGCTACACCTTC. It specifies CASSPLGVEIGSYGYTF.

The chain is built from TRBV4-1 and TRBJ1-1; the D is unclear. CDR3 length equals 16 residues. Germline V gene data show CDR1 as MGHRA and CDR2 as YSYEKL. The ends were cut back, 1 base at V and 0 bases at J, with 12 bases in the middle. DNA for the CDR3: TGCGCCAGCAGCCAAGTCGGGCAGAGAATGAACACTGAAGCTTTCTTT. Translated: CASSQVGQRMNTEAFF.

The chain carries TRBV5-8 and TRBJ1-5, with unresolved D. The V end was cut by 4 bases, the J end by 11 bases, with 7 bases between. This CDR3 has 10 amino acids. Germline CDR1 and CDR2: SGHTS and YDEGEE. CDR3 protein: CASSPVAQHF. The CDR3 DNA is TGTGCCAGCAGCCCCGTCGCCCAGCATTTT.

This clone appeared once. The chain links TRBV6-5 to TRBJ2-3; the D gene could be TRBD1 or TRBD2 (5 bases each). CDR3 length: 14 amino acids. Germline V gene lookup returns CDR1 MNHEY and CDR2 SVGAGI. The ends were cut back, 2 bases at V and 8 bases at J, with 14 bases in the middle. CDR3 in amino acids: CASSYPVGGGTQYF. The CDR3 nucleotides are TGTGCCAGCAGTTACCCCGTGGGTGGGGGTACGCAGTATTTT.

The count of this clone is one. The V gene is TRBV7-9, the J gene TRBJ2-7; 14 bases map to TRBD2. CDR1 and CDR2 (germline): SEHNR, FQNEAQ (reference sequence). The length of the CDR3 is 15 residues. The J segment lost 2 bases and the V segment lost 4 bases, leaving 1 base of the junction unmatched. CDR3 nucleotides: TGTGCCAGCAGCTCGACTAGCGGGAGGGCCTACGAGCAGTACTTC. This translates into CASSSTSGRAYEQYF. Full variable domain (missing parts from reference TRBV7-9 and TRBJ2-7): DTGVSQNPRHKITKRGQNVTFRCDPISEHNRLYWYRQTLGQGPEFLTYFQNEAQLEKSRLLSDRFSAERPKGSFSTLEIQRTEQGDSAMYLCASSSTSGRAYEQYFGPGTRLTVT.

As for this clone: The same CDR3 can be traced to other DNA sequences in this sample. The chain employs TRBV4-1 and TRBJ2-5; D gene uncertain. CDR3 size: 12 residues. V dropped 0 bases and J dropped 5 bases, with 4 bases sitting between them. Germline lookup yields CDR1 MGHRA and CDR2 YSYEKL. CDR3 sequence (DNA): TGCGCCAGCAGCCAAGACCGGGAGACCCAGTACTTC. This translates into CASSQDRETQYF.

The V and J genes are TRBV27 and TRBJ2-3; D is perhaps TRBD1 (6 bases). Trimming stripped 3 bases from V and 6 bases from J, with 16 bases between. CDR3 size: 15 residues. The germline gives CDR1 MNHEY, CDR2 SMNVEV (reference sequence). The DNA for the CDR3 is TGTGCCAGCAGTTTCGTGAACAGGGTGGCGGATACGCAGTATTTT. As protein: CASSFVNRVADTQYF.

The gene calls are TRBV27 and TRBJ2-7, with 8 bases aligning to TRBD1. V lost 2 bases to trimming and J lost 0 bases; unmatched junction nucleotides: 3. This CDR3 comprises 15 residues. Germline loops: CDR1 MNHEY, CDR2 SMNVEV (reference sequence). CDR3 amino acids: CASSLRTGHSYEQYF. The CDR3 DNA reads TGTGCCAGCAGTTTACGGACAGGGCACTCCTACGAGCAGTACTTC.

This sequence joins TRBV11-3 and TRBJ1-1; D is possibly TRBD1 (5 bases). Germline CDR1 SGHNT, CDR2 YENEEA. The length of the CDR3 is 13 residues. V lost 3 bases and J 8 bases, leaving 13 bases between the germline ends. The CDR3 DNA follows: TGTGCCAGCAGCTTTGACAGCGCCTCGGAAGCTTTCTTT. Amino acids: CASSFDSASEAFF.

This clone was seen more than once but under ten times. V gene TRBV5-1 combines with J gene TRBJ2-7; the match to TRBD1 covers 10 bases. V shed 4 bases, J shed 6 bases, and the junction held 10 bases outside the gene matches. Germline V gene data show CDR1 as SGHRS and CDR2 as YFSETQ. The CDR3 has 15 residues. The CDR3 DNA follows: TGCGCCAGCAGCCCAAGGACAGGGGGAACAGGCGAGCAGTACTTC. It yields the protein CASSPRTGGTGEQYF.

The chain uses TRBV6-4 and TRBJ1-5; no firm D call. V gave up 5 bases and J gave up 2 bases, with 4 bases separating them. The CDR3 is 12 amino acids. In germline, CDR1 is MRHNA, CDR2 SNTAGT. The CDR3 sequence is CASSYRNQPQHF. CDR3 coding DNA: TGTGCCAGCAGTTACCGCAATCAGCCCCAGCATTTT.

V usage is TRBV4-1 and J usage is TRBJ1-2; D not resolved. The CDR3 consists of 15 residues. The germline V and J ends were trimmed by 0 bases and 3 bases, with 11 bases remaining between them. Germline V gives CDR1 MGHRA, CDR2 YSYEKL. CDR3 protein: CASSQDARNDYGYTF. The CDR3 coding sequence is TGCGCCAGCAGCCAAGATGCCAGGAATGACTATGGCTACACCTTC.

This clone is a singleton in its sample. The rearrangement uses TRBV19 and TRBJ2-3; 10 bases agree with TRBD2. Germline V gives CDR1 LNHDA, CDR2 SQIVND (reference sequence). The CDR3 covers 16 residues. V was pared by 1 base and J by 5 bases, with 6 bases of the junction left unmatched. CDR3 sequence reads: CASSIGKRGGRDTQYF. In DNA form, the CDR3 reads TGTGCCAGTAGTATAGGGAAGCGGGGGGGGAGAGATACGCAGTATTTT.

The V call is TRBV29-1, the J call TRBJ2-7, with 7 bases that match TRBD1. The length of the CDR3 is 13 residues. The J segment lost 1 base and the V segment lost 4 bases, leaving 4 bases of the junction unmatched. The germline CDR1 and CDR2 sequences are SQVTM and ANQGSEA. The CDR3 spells CSVVKGQSYEQYF. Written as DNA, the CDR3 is TGCAGCGTTGTAAAGGGACAGTCCTACGAGCAGTACTTC.

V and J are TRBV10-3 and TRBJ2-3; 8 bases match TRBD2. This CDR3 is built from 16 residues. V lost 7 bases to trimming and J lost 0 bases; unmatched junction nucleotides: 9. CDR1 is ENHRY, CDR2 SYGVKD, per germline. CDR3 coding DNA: TGTGCCATCAATGCAGCGGGAGAAGATAGCACAGATACGCAGTATTTT. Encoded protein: CAINAAGEDSTDTQYF.

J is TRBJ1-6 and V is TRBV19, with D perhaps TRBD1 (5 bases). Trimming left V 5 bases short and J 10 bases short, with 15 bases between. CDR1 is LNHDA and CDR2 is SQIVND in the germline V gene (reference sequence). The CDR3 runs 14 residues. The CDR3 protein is CASSPQAVRSPLHF. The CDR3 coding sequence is TGTGCCAGTAGTCCACAGGCGGTAAGATCACCCCTCCACTTT.

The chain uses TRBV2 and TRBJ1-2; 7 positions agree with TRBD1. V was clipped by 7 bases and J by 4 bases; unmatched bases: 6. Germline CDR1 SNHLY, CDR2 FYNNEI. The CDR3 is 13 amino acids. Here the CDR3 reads CASMQGEGYGYTF. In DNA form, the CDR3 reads TGTGCCAGCATGCAGGGGGAGGGCTATGGCTACACCTTC.

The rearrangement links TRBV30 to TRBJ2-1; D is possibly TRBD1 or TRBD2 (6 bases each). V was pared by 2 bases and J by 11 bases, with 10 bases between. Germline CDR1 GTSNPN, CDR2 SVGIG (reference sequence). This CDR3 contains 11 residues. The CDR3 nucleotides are TGTGCCTGGAGTTCCGGGGGCCAGCAGTTCTTC. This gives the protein CAWSSGGQQFF.

The CDR3 reads CASSLRQGEIDTEAFF. The CDR3 region has the DNA TGTGCCAGCAGCTTGAGACAGGGGGAGATCGACACTGAAGCTTTCTTT. The chain joins TRBV5-4 to TRBJ1-1, with TRBD1 matching 9 bases. Germline V gene lookup returns CDR1 SGHNT and CDR2 YYREEE (reference sequence). V gave up 1 base and J gave up 3 bases; unmatched junction bases: 7. The CDR3 spans 16 residues.

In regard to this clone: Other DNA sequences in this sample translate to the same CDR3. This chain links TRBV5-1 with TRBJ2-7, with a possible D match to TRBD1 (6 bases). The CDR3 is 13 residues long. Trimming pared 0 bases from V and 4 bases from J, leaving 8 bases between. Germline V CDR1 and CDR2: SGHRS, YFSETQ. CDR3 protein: CASSLAQGYEQYF. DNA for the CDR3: TGCGCCAGCAGCTTGGCACAGGGTTACGAGCAGTACTTC.

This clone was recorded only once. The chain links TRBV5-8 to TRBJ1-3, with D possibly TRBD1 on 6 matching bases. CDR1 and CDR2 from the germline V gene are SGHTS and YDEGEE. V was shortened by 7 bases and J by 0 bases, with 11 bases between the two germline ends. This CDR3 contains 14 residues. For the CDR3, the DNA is TGTGCCAGCCTAACAGGGATCTCTGGAAACACCATATATTTT. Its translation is CASLTGISGNTIYF.

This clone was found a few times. The DNA of the CDR3 is TGTGCCACCAGCGAGGGTCTAGCGGGGGCCTACGAGCAGTACTTC. Translating it yields CATSEGLAGAYEQYF. This chain joins TRBV15 and TRBJ2-7; 10 bases line up with TRBD2. The germline CDR1 and CDR2 sequences are LNHNV and YYDKDF (reference sequence). The junction had 6 bases not matched to a gene; V was cut back by 5 bases and J by 2 bases. The CDR3 runs 15 residues.